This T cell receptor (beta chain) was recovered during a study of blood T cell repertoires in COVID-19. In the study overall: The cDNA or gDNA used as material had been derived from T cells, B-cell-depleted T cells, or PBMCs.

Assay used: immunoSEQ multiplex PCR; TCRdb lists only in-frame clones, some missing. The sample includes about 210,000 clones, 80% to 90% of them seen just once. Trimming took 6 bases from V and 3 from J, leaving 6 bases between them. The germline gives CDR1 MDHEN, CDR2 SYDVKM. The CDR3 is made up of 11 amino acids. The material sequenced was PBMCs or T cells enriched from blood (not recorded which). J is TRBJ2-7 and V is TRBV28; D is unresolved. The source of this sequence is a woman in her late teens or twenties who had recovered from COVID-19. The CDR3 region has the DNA TGTGCCAGCAGGCTAGACTACGAGCAGTACTTC. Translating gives CASRLDYEQYF. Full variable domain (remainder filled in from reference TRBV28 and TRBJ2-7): DVKVTQSSRYLVKRTGEKVFLECVQDMDHENMFWYRQDPGLGLRLIYFSYDVKMKEKGDIPEGYSVSREKKERFSLILESASTNQTSMYLCASRLDYEQYFGPGTRLTVT.